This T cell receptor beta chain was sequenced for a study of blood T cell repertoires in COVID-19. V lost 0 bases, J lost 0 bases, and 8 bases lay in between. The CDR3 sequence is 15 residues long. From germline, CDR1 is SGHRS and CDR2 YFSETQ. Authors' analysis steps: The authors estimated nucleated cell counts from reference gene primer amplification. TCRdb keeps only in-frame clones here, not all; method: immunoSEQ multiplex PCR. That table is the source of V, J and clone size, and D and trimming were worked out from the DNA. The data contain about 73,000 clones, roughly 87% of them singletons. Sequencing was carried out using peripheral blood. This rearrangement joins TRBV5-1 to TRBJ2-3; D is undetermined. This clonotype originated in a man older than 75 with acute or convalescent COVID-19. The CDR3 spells CASSLDSSSTDTQYF. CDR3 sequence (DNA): TGCGCCAGCAGCTTGGACTCCTCCAGCACAGATACGCAGTATTTT.